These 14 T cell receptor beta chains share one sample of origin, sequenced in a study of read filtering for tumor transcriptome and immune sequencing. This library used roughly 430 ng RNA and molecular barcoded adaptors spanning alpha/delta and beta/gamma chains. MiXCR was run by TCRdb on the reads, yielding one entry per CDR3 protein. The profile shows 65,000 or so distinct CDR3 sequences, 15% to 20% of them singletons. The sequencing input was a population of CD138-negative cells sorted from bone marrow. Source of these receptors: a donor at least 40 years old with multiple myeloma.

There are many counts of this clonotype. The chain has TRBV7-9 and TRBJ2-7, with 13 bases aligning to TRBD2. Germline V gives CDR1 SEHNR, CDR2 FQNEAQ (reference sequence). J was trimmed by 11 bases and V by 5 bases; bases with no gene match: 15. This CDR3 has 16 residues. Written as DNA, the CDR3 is TGTGCCAGCAGCCCGACCTACGACACTAGCGGGAGGGCCGAGTACTTC. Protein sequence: CASSPTYDTSGRAEYF.

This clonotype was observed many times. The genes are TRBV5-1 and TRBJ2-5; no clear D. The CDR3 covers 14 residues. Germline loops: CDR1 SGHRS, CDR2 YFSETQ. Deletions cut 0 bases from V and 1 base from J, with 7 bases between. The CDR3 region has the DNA TGCGCCAGCAGCTTGGCCAGCTCCCAAGAGACCCAGTACTTC. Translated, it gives CASSLASSQETQYF.

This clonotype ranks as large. The CDR3 DNA follows: TGTGCCTGGAGTGCCCGGGACACCTTCACAGATACGCAGTATTTT. Translation gives CAWSARDTFTDTQYF. The chain employs TRBV30 and TRBJ2-3, with a tentative D call TRBD1 (6 bases). The CDR3 is made up of 15 amino acids. V lost 1 base and J 2 bases, leaving 13 bases between the germline ends. Germline CDR1 and CDR2: GTSNPN and SVGIG (reference sequence). Together with reference TRBV30 and TRBJ2-3, the CDR3 gives the full variable domain: SQTIHQWPATLVQPVGSPLSLECTVEGTSNPNLYWYRQAAGRGLQLLFYSVGIGQISSEVPQNLSASRPQDRQFILSSKKLLLSDSGFYLCAWSARDTFTDTQYFGPGTRLTVL.

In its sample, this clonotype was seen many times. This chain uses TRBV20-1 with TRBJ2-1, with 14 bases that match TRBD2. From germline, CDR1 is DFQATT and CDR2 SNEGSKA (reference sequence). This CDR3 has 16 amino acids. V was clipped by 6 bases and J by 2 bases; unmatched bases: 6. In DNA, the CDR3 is TGCAGTGCCCTGGGACTAGCGGGAGTGACCTACAATGAGCAGTTCTTC. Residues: CSALGLAGVTYNEQFF.

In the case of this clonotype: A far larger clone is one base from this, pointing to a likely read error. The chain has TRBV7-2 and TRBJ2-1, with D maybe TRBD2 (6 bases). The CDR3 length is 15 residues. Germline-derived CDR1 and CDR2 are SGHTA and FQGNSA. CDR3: CASTLGGFSYSEQFF. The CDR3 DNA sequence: TGTGCCAGCACTCTGGGGGGTTTCTCCTACAGTGAGCAGTTCTTC.

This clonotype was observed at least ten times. The CDR3 protein is CASSLDGGTYGYTF. The CDR3 DNA reads TGTGCCAGCAGTTTGGACGGAGGTACTTATGGCTACACCTTC. This chain uses TRBV2 with TRBJ1-2; D gene uncertain. Germline V lookup: CDR1 SNHLY, CDR2 FYNNEI. The length of the CDR3 is 14 residues. Trimming cost V 5 bases and J 5 bases, with 15 bases left between them.

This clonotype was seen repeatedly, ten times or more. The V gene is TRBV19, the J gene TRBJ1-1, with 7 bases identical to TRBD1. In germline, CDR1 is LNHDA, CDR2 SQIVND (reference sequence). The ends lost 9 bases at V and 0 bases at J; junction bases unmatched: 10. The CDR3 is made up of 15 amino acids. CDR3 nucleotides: TGTGCCAGCACCCCGAGGGACAGAATGAACACTGAAGCTTTCTTT. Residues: CASTPRDRMNTEAFF.

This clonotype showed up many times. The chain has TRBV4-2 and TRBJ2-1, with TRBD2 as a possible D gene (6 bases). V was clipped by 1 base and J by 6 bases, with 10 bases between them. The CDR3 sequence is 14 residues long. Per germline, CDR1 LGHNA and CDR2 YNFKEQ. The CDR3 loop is CASSQGLALNEQFF. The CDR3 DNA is TGTGCCAGCAGCCAAGGTCTAGCGCTCAATGAGCAGTTCTTC.

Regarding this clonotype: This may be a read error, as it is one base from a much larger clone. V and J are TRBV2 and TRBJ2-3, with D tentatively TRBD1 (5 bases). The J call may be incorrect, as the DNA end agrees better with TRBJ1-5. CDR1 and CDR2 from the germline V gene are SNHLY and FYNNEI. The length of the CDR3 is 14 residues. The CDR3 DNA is TGTGCCAGCGAGGCGGGGCCTAGCACAGATACGCAGCATTTT. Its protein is CASEAGPSTDTQHF.

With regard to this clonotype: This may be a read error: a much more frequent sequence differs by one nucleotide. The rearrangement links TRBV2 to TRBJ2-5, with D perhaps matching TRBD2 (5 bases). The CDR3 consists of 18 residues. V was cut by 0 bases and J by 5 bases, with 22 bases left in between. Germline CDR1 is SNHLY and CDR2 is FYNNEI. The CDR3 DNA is TGTGCCAGCAGTGAAGCGGGAGAGCCGCAGCGGATCGATGAGACCCAGTACTTC. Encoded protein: CASSEAGEPQRIDETQYF.

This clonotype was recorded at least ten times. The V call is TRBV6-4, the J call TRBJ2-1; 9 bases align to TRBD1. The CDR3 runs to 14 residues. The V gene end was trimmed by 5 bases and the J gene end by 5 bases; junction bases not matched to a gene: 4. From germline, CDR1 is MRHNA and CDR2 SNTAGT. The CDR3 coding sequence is TGTGCCAGCAGTCGGGACAGGGCCAACAATGAGCAGTTCTTC. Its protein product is CASSRDRANNEQFF.

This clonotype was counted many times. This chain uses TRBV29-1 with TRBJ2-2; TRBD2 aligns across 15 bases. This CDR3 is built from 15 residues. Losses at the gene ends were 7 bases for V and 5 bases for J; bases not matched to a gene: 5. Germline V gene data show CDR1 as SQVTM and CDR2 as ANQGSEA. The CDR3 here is CSGGLAGGNTGELFF. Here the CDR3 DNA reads TGCAGCGGGGGACTAGCGGGAGGAAATACCGGGGAGCTGTTTTTT.

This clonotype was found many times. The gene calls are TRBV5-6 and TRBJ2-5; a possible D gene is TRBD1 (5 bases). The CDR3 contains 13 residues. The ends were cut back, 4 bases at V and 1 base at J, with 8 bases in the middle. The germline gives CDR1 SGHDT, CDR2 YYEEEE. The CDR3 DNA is TGTGCCAGCAGCATGGACACCCAAGAGACCCAGTACTTC. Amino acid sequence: CASSMDTQETQYF.

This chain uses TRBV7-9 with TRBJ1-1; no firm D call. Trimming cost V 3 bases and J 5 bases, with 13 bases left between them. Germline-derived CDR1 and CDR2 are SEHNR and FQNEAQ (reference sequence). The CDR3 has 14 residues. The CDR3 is CASSFSNRHTEAFF. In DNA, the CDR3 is TGTGCCAGCAGCTTTTCTAATCGTCATACTGAAGCTTTCTTT.